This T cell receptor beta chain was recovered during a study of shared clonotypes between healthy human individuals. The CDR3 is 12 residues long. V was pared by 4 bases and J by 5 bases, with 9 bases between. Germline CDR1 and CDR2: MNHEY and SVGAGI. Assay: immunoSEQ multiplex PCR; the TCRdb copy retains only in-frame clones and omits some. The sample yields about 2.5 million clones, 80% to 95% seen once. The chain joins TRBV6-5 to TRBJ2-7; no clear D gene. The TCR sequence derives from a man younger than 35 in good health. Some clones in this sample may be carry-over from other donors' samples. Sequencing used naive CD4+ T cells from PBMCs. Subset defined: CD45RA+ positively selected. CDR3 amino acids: CASSSHSNEQYF. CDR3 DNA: TGTGCCAGCAGTTCCCATAGTAACGAGCAGTACTTC.